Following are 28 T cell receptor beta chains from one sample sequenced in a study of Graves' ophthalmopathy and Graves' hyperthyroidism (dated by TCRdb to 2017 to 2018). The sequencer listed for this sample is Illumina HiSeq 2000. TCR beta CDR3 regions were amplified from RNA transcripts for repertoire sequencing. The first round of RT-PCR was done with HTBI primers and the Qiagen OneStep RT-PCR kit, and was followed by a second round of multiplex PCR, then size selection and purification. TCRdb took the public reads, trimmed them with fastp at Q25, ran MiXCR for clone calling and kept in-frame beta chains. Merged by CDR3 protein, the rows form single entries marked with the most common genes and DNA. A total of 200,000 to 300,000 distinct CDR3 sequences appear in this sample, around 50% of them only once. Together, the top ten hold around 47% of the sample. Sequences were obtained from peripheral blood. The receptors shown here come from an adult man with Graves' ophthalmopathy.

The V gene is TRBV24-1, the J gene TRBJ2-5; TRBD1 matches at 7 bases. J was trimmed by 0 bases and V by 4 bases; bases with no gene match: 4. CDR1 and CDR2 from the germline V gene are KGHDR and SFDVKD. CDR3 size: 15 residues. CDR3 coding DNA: TGTGCCACCAGTGACCCGGGACAGAACCAAGAGACCCAGTACTTC. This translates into CATSDPGQNQETQYF.

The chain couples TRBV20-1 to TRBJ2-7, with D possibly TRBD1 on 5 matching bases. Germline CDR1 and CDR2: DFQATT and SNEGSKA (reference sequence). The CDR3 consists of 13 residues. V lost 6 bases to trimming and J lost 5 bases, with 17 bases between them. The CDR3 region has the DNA TGCAGTGCCCCCCAGGGTGGGGCGGACGAGCAGTACTTC. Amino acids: CSAPQGGADEQYF.

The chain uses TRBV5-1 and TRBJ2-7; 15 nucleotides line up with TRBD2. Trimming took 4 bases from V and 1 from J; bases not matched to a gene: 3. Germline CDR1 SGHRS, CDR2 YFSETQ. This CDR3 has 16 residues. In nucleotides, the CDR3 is TGCGCCAGCAGCCCGGGACTAGCGGGAGGTTCCTACGAGCAGTACTTC. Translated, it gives CASSPGLAGGSYEQYF. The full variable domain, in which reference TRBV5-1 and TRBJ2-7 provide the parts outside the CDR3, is KAGVTQTPRYLIKTRGQQVTLSCSPISGHRSVSWYQQTPGQGLQFLFEYFSETQRNKGNFPGRFSGRQFSNSRSEMNVSTLELGDSALYLCASSPGLAGGSYEQYFGPGTRLTVT.

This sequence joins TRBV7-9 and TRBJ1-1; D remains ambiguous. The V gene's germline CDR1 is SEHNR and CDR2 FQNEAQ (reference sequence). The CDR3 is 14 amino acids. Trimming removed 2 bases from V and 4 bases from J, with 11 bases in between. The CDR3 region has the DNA TGTGCCAGCAGCTTACAGGTTTACGGCACTGAAGCTTTCTTT. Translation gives CASSLQVYGTEAFF.

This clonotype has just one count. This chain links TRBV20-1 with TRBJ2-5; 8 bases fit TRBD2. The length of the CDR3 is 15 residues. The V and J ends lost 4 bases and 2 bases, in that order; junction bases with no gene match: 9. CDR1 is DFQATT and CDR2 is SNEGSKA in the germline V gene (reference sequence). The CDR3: CSAIGAGAIQETQYF. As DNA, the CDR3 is TGCAGTGCTATAGGAGCGGGGGCCATACAAGAGACCCAGTACTTC.

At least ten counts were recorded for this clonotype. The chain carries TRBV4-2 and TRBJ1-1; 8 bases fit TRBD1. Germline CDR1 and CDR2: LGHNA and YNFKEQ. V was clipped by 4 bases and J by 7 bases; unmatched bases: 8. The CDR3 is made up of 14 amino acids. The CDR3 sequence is CASSPTGGRDEAFF. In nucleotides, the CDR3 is TGTGCCAGCAGCCCTACAGGGGGACGGGATGAAGCTTTCTTT.

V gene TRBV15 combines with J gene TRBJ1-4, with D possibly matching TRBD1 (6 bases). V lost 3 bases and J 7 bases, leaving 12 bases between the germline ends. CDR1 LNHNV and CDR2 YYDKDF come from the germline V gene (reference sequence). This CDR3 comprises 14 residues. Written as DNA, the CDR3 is TGTGCCACCAGCAGGGGACAATCCCGTGAAAAACTGTTTTTT. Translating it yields CATSRGQSREKLFF.

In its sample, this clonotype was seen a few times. CDR3 DNA sequence: TGTGCCAGCAGCTGGGGATCGAACACCGGGGAGCTGTTTTTT. Its translation is CASSWGSNTGELFF. The chain uses TRBV7-9 and TRBJ2-2; D uncertain. The CDR3 is 14 residues long. Trimming took off 4 bases at V and 0 bases at J, with 6 bases between the two ends. In germline, CDR1 is SEHNR, CDR2 FQNEAQ (reference sequence).

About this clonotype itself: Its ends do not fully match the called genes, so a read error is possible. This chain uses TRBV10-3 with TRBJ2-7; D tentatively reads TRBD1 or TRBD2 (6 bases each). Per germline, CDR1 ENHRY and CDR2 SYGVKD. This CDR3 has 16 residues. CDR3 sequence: CTISESPGVGTREQYF. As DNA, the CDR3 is TGTACCATCAGTGAGTCCCCAGGGGTTGGGACTCGCGAGCAGTACTTC.

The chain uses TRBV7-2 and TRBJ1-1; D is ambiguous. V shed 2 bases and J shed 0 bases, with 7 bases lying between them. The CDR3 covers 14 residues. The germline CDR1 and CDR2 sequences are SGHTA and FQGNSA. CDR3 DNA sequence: TGTGCCAGCAGCTTACGCGAGTTGAACACTGAAGCTTTCTTT. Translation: CASSLRELNTEAFF.

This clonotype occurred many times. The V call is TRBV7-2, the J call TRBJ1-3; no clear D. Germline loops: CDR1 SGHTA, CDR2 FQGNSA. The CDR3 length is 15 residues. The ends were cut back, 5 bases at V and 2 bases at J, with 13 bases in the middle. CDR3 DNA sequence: TGTGCCAGCAGCAAACGAAGGGCAACTGGAAACACCATATATTTT. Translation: CASSKRRATGNTIYF.

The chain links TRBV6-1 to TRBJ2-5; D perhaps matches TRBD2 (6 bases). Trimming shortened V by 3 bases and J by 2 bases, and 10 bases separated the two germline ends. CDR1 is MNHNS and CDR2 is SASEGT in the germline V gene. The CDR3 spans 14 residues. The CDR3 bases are TGTGCCAGCAGTGACCCTGGACTACAAGAGACCCAGTACTTC. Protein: CASSDPGLQETQYF.

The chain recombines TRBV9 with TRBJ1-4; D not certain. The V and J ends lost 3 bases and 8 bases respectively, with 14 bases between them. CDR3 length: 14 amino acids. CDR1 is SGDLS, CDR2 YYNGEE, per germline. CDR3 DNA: TGTGCCAGCAGCGCAGGACCCGTTGAGGAAAAACTGTTTTTT. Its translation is CASSAGPVEEKLFF.

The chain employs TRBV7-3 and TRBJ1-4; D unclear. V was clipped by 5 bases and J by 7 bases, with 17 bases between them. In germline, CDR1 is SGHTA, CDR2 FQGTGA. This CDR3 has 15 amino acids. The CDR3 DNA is TGTGCCAGCAGCCAATTTATGGGATCGGGTGAAAAACTGTTTTTT. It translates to CASSQFMGSGEKLFF.

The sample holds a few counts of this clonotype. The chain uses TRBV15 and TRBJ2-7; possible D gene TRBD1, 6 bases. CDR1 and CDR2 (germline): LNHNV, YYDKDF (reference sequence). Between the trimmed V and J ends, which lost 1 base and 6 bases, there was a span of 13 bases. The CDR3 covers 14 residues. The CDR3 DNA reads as TGTGCCACCAGCAGAGGACAGGCTCGGGCCGAGCAGTACTTC. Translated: CATSRGQARAEQYF.

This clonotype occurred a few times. The CDR3 loop is CASSESAIGEKLFF. The CDR3 nucleotides are TGTGCCAGCAGTGAATCGGCCATCGGAGAAAAACTGTTTTTT. This chain joins TRBV2 and TRBJ1-4; D gene ambiguous. Germline lookup yields CDR1 SNHLY and CDR2 FYNNEI. Trimming took 2 bases from V and 8 from J, leaving 12 bases between them. The CDR3 runs to 14 residues.

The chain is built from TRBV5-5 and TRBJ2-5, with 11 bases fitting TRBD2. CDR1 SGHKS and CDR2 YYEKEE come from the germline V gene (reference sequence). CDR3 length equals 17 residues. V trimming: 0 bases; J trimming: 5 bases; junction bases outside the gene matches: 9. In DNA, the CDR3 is TGTGCCAGCAGCTTGGACCGACTAGCGGGATTAGGGGAGACCCAGTACTTC. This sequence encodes CASSLDRLAGLGETQYF.

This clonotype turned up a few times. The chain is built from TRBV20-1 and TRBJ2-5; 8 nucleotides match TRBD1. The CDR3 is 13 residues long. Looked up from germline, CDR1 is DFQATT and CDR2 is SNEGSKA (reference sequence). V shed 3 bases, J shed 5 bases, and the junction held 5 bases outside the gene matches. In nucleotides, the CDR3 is TGCAGTGCTAGGAAGGACAGGGTGGAGACCCAGTACTTC. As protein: CSARKDRVETQYF.

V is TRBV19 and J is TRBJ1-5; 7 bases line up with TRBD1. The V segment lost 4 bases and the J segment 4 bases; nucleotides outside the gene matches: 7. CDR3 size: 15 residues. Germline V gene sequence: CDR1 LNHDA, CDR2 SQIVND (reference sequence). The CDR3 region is CASSRQGVQNQPQHF. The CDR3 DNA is TGTGCCAGTAGTAGGCAGGGGGTGCAGAATCAGCCCCAGCATTTT. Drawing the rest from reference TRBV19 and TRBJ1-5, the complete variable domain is DGGITQSPKYLFRKEGQNVTLSCEQNLNHDAMYWYRQDPGQGLRLIYYSQIVNDFQKGDIAEGYSVSREKKESFPLTVTSAQKNPTAFYLCASSRQGVQNQPQHFGDGTRLSIL.

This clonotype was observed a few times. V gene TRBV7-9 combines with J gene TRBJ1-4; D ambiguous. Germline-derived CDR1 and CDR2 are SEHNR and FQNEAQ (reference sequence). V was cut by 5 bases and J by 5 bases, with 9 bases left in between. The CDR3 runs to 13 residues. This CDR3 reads CASSLGVNEKLFF. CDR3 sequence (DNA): TGTGCCAGCAGCCTCGGGGTAAATGAAAAACTGTTTTTT.

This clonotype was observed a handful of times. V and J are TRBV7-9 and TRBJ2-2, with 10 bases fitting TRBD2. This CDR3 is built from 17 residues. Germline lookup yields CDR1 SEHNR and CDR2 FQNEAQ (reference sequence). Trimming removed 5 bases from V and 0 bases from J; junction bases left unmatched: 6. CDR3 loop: CASSAPGLATNTGELFF. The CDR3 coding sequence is TGTGCCAGCAGCGCCCCGGGACTAGCGACGAACACCGGGGAGCTGTTTTTT.

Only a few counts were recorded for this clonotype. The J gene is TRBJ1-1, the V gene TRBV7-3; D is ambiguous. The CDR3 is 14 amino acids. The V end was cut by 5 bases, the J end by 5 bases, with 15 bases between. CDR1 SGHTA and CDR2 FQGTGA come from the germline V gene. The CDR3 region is CASSIQGPPTEAFF. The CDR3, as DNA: TGTGCCAGCAGCATTCAAGGACCCCCAACTGAAGCTTTCTTT.

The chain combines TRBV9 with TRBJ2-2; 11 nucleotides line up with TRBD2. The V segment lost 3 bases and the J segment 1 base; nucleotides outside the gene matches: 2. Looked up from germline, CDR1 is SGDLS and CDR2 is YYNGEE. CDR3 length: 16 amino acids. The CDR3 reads CASSGSGRENTGELFF. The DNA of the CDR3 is TGTGCCAGCAGCGGTAGCGGGAGGGAGAACACCGGGGAGCTGTTTTTT. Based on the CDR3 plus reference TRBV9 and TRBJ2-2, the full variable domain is DSGVTQTPKHLITATGQRVTLRCSPRSGDLSVYWYQQSLDQGLQFLIQYYNGEERAKGNILERFSAQQFPDLHSELNLSSLELGDSALYFCASSGSGRENTGELFFGEGSRLTVL.

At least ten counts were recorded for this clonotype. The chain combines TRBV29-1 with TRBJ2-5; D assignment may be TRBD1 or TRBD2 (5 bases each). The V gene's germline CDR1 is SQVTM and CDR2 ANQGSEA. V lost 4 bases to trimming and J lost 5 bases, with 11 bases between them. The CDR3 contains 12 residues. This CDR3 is CSVGGDGETQYF. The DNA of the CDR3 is TGCAGCGTTGGTGGGGACGGCGAGACCCAGTACTTC.

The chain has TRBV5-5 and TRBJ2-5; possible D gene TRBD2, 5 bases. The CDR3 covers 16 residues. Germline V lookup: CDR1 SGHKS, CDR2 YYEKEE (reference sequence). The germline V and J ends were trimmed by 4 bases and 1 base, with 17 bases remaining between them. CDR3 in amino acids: CASSPSPRRVQETQYF. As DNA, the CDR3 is TGTGCCAGCAGCCCTTCTCCTAGGCGGGTCCAAGAGACCCAGTACTTC.

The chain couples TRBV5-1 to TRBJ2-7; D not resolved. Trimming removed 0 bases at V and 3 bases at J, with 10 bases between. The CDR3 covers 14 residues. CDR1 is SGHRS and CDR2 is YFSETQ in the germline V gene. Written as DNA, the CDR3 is TGCGCCAGCAGCTTGGTGGCAGGAAACTACGAGCAGTACTTC. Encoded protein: CASSLVAGNYEQYF.

The CDR3 region has the DNA TGTGCCAGCAGTTCGCAGGGGAAGGACTATGGCTACACCTTC. Encoded protein: CASSSQGKDYGYTF. V usage is TRBV12-3 or TRBV12-4 and J usage is TRBJ1-2; possible D gene TRBD1, 6 bases. The CDR3 is 14 residues long. V was shortened by 4 bases and J by 3 bases, with 12 bases between the two germline ends.

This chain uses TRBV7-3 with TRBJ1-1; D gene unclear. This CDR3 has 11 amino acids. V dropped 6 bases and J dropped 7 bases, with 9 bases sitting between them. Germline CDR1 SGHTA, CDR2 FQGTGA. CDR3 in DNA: TGTGCCAGCAGGGCGGGCGGTGAAGCTTTCTTT. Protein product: CASRAGGEAFF.